This T cell receptor beta chain came from a study of follicular helper T cells after annual influenza vaccination. General study results and limits: Change in circulating plasmablasts correlated with ICOS+CD38+ cTfh clonality change. Successive annual vaccinations recalled a recurrent oligoclonal ICOS+CD38+ cTfh response with influenza-specific clonotypes.

The table came from immunoSEQ multiplex PCR; TCRdb's copy has only in-frame clones and leaves some out. In the table there are 6,000 to 6,500 clones, around four fifths of which are singletons. The V gene's germline CDR1 is SNHLY and CDR2 FYNNEI. Trimming took 4 bases from V and 1 from J; bases not matched to a gene: 6. The CDR3 is 16 residues long. On this clone: What it recognizes is unknown.

This sample's time point: 2015-2016 season, pre-vaccination. Adults were given seasonal inactivated influenza vaccine, and blood CD4 subsets were sorted before and after vaccination. Community-dwelling subjects without influenza vaccination in the prior 6 months were enrolled. This clonotype originated in an adult who received the influenza vaccine. This rearrangement joins TRBV2 to TRBJ2-7, with 11 bases identical to TRBD2. The material was CXCR5- memory CD4+ T cells sorted from blood, obtained on the day of influenza vaccination. CDR3 residues: CASSGSRLAGSYEQYF. In DNA, the CDR3 is TGTGCCAGCAGTGGCAGTCGACTAGCGGGGTCCTACGAGCAGTACTTC.